This TCR beta chain stems from a study of blood T cell repertoires in COVID-19. At the level of the study: Material from acute and convalescent COVID-19 was sourced from the United States, Italy and Spain.

V lost 1 base to trimming and J lost 2 bases; unmatched junction nucleotides: 8. Germline-derived CDR1 and CDR2 are SGHVS and FQNEAQ. This CDR3 spans 16 amino acids. Generated by immunoSEQ multiplex PCR, the TCRdb table keeps only in-frame clones and is missing some. The repertoire holds more than 85,000 clones, with about 81% as singletons. Specimen: peripheral blood. The TCR sequence derives from a man older than 75 with acute or convalescent COVID-19. The chain combines TRBV7-8 with TRBJ2-7, with TRBD2 matching 7 bases. DNA of the CDR3: TGTGCCAGCAGCTTAGGGAGGGCGGGAGTAGCCTACGAGCAGTACTTC. Protein: CASSLGRAGVAYEQYF.